This entry features one TCR beta chain sequence. This clone was counted a single time. What this receptor recognizes is not known. Base qualities were left out, and no much larger clone turns up one base away. The data derive from a study of T cell responses to AZD1222 COVID-19 vaccine (dated by TCRdb to about 2021). Context from the whole study: AZD1222 recipients given second doses at about 4 weeks or at about 12 weeks were pooled, since spike-specific TCR depth and breadth were not found to differ between the two schedules. TCR sequencing was performed for more than 230 trial participants, of whom about 210 were given two doses of AZD1222 and around 25 were given two doses of MenACWY control vaccine. Trial participants were enrolled by age into 18-55, 56-69 and 70-plus year subgroups, with approximately 150, 28 and 58 TCR-sequenced participants respectively. Beyond this particular receptor, the publication reports: Because no day 14 peak-response samples were available, repertoires were characterized only after the peak T cell response. Participants were mostly white British, with more females than males. The authors suggested clonal diversity may have been underestimated. Spike-specific TCR breadth and depth rose significantly after two AZD1222 doses compared with day 0 and with MenACWY recipients. The whole spike protein was spanned by vaccine-associated CD4 TCRs, and dominant responses were seen in regions 160-218 and 743-854. Reportedly, close to half of the unique spike-specific TCRs recognized epitopes lying outside the regions that are mutated in the B.1.351 and B.1.1.7 variants. Conclusions about previously exposed vaccinees are limited because only five to seven AZD1222 recipients were SARS-CoV-2 seropositive at baseline. The 56-69-year group was small, and its depth increase did not reach significance, likely because of low power.

According to the germline V gene, CDR1 reads SQVTM and CDR2 reads ANQGSEA. The CDR3 spans 12 residues, from the cysteine through the phenylalanine. The DNA shown is the 36-base CDR3, in frame from base 1. Trimming costs V 6 bases and J 0 bases, and their ends lie 5 bases apart. This specimen's time point label, interpreted: baseline before first vaccination. Vaccinee samples were obtained from the UK trials COV001 and COV002, which included a single-blind randomized controlled phase 2/3 trial of AZD1222 (ChAdOx1 nCoV-19) in healthy adults. For TCRbeta chain sequencing, PBMC samples from trial participants were taken at day 0 and at day 28 after the second dose. The CDR3 regions of human TCRbeta chains were subjected to immunosequencing. Per the authors' processing: TCRs in the repertoires were compared against a reference library of SARS-CoV-2-specific TCRs that had been generated with the MIRA antigen-specificity platform. Breadth meant the fraction of unique TCRs that were SARS-CoV-2-associated, whereas depth meant the fraction of total T cells that were SARS-CoV-2-associated. Each spike-specific TCR was assigned to its reactive spike region and to a CD4 or CD8 class using the MIRA data. Log10-transformed breadth and depth values were compared by one-way ANOVA with Sidak's multiple comparisons tests. TCRdb mirrors the immuneACCESS table, restricted to in-frame sequences. Some clones are absent from its copies; in checked studies, under half trace to an unresolved V gene, and the reason for the others is unknown. V, J and clone size are those of that table, while D and trimming were read from the DNA. The sample table records 100,000 to 150,000 clones; about nine tenths of these occur just once. The top ten clones comprise about 7% of the sample.

The clonotype originates from an adult in good health. The sequence is built from TRBV29-1 and TRBJ1-4, with no reliable assignment of the D segment. The input for sequencing was peripheral blood, taken on day 0 of AZD1222 vaccination. The DNA sequence is given as TGCAGCGTCCGGGCAACTAATGAAAAACTGTTTTTT. The translation is CSVRATNEKLFF.